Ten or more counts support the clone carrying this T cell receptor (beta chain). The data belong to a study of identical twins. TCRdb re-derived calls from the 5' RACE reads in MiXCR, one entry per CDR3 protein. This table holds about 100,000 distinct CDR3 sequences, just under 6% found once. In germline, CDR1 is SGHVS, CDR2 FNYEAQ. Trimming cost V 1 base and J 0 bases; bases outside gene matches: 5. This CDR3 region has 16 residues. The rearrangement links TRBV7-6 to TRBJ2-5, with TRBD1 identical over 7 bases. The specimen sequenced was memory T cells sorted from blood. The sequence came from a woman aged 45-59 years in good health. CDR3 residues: CASSLGGQLYQETQYF. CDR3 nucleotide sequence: TGTGCCAGCAGCTTAGGGGGACAGTTGTACCAAGAGACCCAGTACTTC.